Listed below are T cell receptor beta chains from one sample, sequenced in a study of T-cell memory formation after mild COVID-19. TCRdb re-analysed the 5' RACE reads in MiXCR, keeping a single row per CDR3 protein. The sample contains roughly 49,000 distinct CDR3 sequences, 25% to 30% of which appear only once. Sequencing input: PBMCs or a T cell subset sorted from them (not recorded which). The receptors originated from a man aged 18 to 30 who had mild COVID-19 (a few samples of this study predate the infection). Cell type and time point are not known. Each CDR3 is given without its conserved first and last residue. Fields, in order: clone size, V gene, CDR3 protein. Clone size is not always given. Where it is, it says once, few, many or a class for expanded clones.

>few|TRBV6-2/TRBV6-3
ASSYRGTGNNEQF
>few|TRBV7-9
ASSSAAGTGLNTEAF
>few|TRBV9
ASSVDGGGELF
>-|TRBV11-2
ASSLRRLAGGAFSYEQY
>few|TRBV12-3/TRBV12-4
ASNSPRQTSEKLF
>-|TRBV21-1
ASSSEVRLHNEQF
>few|TRBV12-3/TRBV12-4
ASSSLGTYLADTQY
>few|TRBV4-1
ASSQERLAGGNEQF
>-|TRBV28
ASDRQGVYGYT
>-|TRBV6-1
ASPGNADNSPLH
>-|TRBV6-6
ASSRSGGESAEAF
>few|TRBV5-1
ASSFGSYYEQY
>-|TRBV7-9
ASSLVVAGRLDTQY
>-|TRBV7-6
ASTSGDEQF
>-|TRBV9
ASCASGLAQETQY
>few|TRBV27
ASSLAITYEQY
>once|TRBV4-2
ASREGDYTEAF
>few|TRBV29-1
SVEEPPGVNEQF
>-|TRBV12-3/TRBV12-4
ASSFMAATQY
>-|TRBV12-3/TRBV12-4
ASSSSPTTSTFEAQY
>few|TRBV4-3
ASSQRLAGGNEQF
>-|TRBV5-4
ASSRPEMPAPQETQY
>-|TRBV20-1
SAAGAGTGELF
>few|TRBV10-2
ASSESGTQY
>-|TRBV4-1
ASSQGQGDANEKLF
>-|TRBV5-1
ASSLVAGPIPTEAF
>few|TRBV5-1
ASSPHRGPLTDTQY
>few|TRBV5-1
ASSLVARIEQF
>-|TRBV2
AAYRGLYNEQF
>many|TRBV29-1
SVRPMNTEAF
>-|TRBV5-1
ASSHGQGGTDTQY
>-|TRBV20-1
SARLRASGANVLT
>medium-sized|TRBV12-3/TRBV12-4
ASRQGIGNEQF
>-|TRBV19
ASSPSLNEQF
>few|TRBV7-9
ASSLSSLEDIQY
>few|TRBV7-9
ASSGPGQGYSPLH
>-|TRBV11-3
ASSLGGRAKQF
>few|TRBV6-2/TRBV6-3
ASAGQFSNQPQH
>-|TRBV7-9
ASIPPGAGTDTQY
>few|TRBV5-1
ASSLDPGIQETQY
>-|TRBV29-1
SVGGNEQF
>-|TRBV7-2
ASSFPSAGPTDTQY
>-|TRBV29-1
SVEAGVPNYGYT
>few|TRBV5-4
ASSLGEAGGTEAF
>-|TRBV19
ASSIVASGVYEQF
>few|TRBV6-5
ASSRPTSLGETQY
>-|TRBV15
ATSRDRGTRTLSYEQY